These T cell receptor beta chains were read from a single sample in a study of T cells in Graves' hyperthyroidism and ophthalmopathy. Each CDR3 protein is one row after TCRdb ran MiXCR on the multiplex PCR reads. Here the sample spans nearly 750,000 distinct CDR3 sequences, roughly 32% being singletons. Input material: blood. The receptors were gathered from a woman in her 40s with Graves' hyperthyroidism. The CDR3 runs from the conserved cysteine through the conserved F or W. D genes are given only for firm matches. Some rows mark clone size as missing; the rest say once, few, many or name a class of expanded clone.

CDR3 protein	CDR3 DNA	D gene	clone size	V gene	J gene
CASSLAVGSQETQYF	TGTGCCAGCAGCTTAGCGGTCGGCAGCCAAGAGACCCAGTACTTC	NA	many	TRBV7-2	TRBJ2-5
CASGWVAGLQETQYF	TGTGCCAGCGGCTGGGTAGCGGGACTCCAAGAGACCCAGTACTTC	TRBD2	NA	TRBV7-9	TRBJ2-5
CASSQAELSGNTIYF	TGCGCCAGCAGCCAAGCCGAGTTATCTGGAAACACCATATATTTT	NA	few	TRBV7-2	TRBJ1-3
CATSAPGQGAYEQYF	TGTGCCACCAGTGCCCCGGGACAGGGGGCGTACGAGCAGTACTTC	TRBD1	NA	TRBV24-1	TRBJ2-7
CASSPPGQGALANVLTF	TGTGCCAGCAGTCCGCCGGGACAGGGGGCTTTAGCCAACGTCCTGACTTTC	TRBD1	few	TRBV10-3	TRBJ2-6
CASRGILQETQYF	TGTGCCAGCAGAGGAATACTGCAAGAGACCCAGTACTTC	NA	NA	TRBV12-3/TRBV12-4	TRBJ2-5
CASSAKGGGAWGTEAFF	TGTGCCAGCAGCGCCAAGGGAGGGGGGGCTTGGGGCACTGAAGCTTTCTTT	NA	NA	TRBV9	TRBJ1-1
CSVESGVAFF	TGCAGCGTTGAATCGGGGGTAGCTTTCTTT	NA	many	TRBV29-1	TRBJ1-1
CATSDFRAEKLFF	TGTGCCACCAGTGATTTCAGAGCTGAAAAACTGTTTTTT	NA	once	TRBV24-1	TRBJ1-4
CAIGRGGGSYEQYF	TGTGCCATCGGGCGAGGGGGGGGCTCCTACGAGCAGTACTTC	NA	once	TRBV10-3	TRBJ2-7
CASALYPNQETQYF	TGTGCCAGCGCGCTATACCCTAACCAAGAGACCCAGTACTTC	NA	NA	TRBV11-2	TRBJ2-5
CAWSVGSNSPLHF	TGTGCCTGGAGTGTAGGCAGTAATTCACCCCTCCACTTT	NA	NA	TRBV30	TRBJ1-6
CASRGQGTGTGELFF	TGTGCCAGCCGAGGACAGGGAACAGGCACCGGGGAGCTGTTTTTT	TRBD1	NA	TRBV7-3	TRBJ2-2
CSARDPGGSGNTIYF	TGCAGTGCTAGAGACCCAGGGGGCTCTGGAAACACCATATATTTT	TRBD1	NA	TRBV20-1	TRBJ1-3
CASTQGRQPQHF	TGTGCCAGCACCCAGGGACGTCAGCCCCAGCATTTT	NA	many	TRBV5-8	TRBJ1-5
CSARAFPHSGYTF	TGCAGTGCTAGAGCGTTCCCTCATTCCGGCTACACCTTC	NA	NA	TRBV20-1	TRBJ1-2
CASRTNPGTGLKETQYF	TGTGCCAGCAGAACCAACCCCGGGACAGGGCTTAAAGAGACCCAGTACTTC	TRBD1	few	TRBV6-2/TRBV6-3	TRBJ2-5
CASSFTGLAGETQYF	TGTGCCAGCAGTTTCACCGGGCTAGCGGGAGAGACCCAGTACTTC	TRBD2	NA	TRBV28	TRBJ2-5
CASSNTGFYGYTF	TGTGCCAGCAGCAATACAGGGTTCTATGGCTACACCTTC	NA	NA	TRBV28	TRBJ1-2
CASSLLGSYNEQFF	TGTGCCAGCAGCCTTCTTGGCAGCTACAATGAGCAGTTCTTC	NA	once	TRBV9	TRBJ2-1
CASSSTGVGTEAFF	TGTGCCAGCAGTTCGACAGGGGTCGGTACTGAAGCTTTCTTT	TRBD1	many	TRBV6-6	TRBJ1-1
CASSEDSPNSPLHF	TGTGCCAGCAGTGAGGACAGTCCTAATTCACCCCTCCACTTT	NA	many	TRBV2	TRBJ1-6
CSARGPLQETQYF	TGCAGTGCACGCGGCCCACTCCAAGAGACCCAGTACTTC	NA	many	TRBV20-1	TRBJ2-5
CASSPNRNGYTF	TGTGCCAGCAGTCCCAACAGAAATGGCTACACCTTC	NA	few	TRBV6-5	TRBJ1-2
CASRPLASPGGIRTGELFF	TGTGCCAGCCGTCCGTTAGCTTCGCCTGGAGGGATTCGGACCGGGGAGCTGTTTTTT	NA	NA	TRBV11-2	TRBJ2-2
CAISNRRLAGSGELFF	TGTGCCATCTCAAACAGGCGACTAGCGGGGTCCGGGGAGCTGTTTTTT	TRBD2	NA	TRBV10-3	TRBJ2-2
CASSSASVQETQYF	TGTGCCAGTAGTAGTGCGTCGGTACAAGAGACCCAGTACTTC	NA	NA	TRBV19	TRBJ2-5
CASSAGPSSGLTGELFF	TGCGCCAGCAGCGCCGGACCCTCTAGCGGACTCACCGGGGAGCTGTTTTTT	TRBD2	NA	TRBV5-1	TRBJ2-2
CASSAYRLGGYTF	TGTGCCAGCAGCGCTTACCGGTTAGGTGGCTACACCTTC	NA	many	TRBV14	TRBJ1-2
CASHGTNYEKLFF	TGTGCCAGTCACGGGACAAACTACGAAAAACTGTTTTTT	NA	few	TRBV12-3/TRBV12-4	TRBJ1-4
CSAKREYNEQFF	TGCAGTGCTAAGCGGGAGTACAATGAGCAGTTCTTC	TRBD2	few	TRBV20-1	TRBJ2-1
CSVEVGETQYF	TGCAGCGTTGAAGTGGGAGAGACCCAGTACTTC	NA	many	TRBV29-1	TRBJ2-5
CASGFGQETQYF	TGTGCTAGTGGTTTTGGGCAAGAGACCCAGTACTTC	NA	few	TRBV12-5	TRBJ2-5
CASSLGRAWDTEAFF	TGTGCCAGCAGCTTAGGACGCGCCTGGGACACTGAAGCTTTCTTT	NA	NA	TRBV7-9	TRBJ1-1
CASSYYRDGELFF	TGTGCCAGCAGCTACTACAGGGACGGGGAGCTGTTTTTT	NA	few	TRBV7-2	TRBJ2-2
CSARDQVRGTEAFF	TGCAGTGCTAGAGATCAAGTGAGGGGCACTGAAGCTTTCTTT	NA	many	TRBV20-1	TRBJ1-1
CASSYRGQGFEKLFF	TGTGCCAGCAGCTACCGGGGACAGGGGTTTGAAAAACTGTTTTTT	TRBD1	NA	TRBV7-2	TRBJ1-4
CASSPGLTAGREAFF	TGTGCCAGTAGTCCAGGGTTGACGGCGGGGCGCGAAGCTTTCTTT	NA	few	TRBV19	TRBJ1-1
CASGLGPDYGYTF	TGTGCCAGCGGCTTAGGGCCGGACTATGGCTACACCTTC	NA	NA	TRBV11-2	TRBJ1-2
CASGLDSGNQPQHF	TGTGCTAGTGGTTTGGATAGTGGCAATCAGCCCCAGCATTTT	NA	few	TRBV12-5	TRBJ1-5
CSAAPGTGELNTEAFF	TGCAGTGCCGCCCCCGGGACAGGAGAATTGAACACTGAAGCTTTCTTT	TRBD1	NA	TRBV20-1	TRBJ1-1
CSVGGQGNNQPQHF	TGCAGCGTCGGGGGGCAGGGAAACAATCAGCCCCAGCATTTT	NA	NA	TRBV29-1	TRBJ1-5
CASGQEPFLVNTEAFF	TGTGCCAGCGGACAGGAACCCTTCCTAGTGAACACTGAAGCTTTCTTT	TRBD1	many	TRBV9	TRBJ1-1
CASSEETGPNQPQHF	TGTGCCAGCAGTGAAGAGACAGGCCCCAATCAGCCCCAGCATTTT	NA	NA	TRBV2	TRBJ1-5
CASSIPPGSGANVLTF	TGTGCCAGTAGTATCCCCCCCGGCTCTGGGGCCAACGTCCTGACTTTC	NA	NA	TRBV19	TRBJ2-6
CAISLPGQMNTEAFF	TGTGCCATCAGTTTACCCGGCCAGATGAACACTGAAGCTTTCTTT	NA	NA	TRBV10-3	TRBJ1-1
CSVADSRYGYTF	TGCAGCGTTGCGGACAGTCGCTATGGCTACACCTTC	NA	many	TRBV29-1	TRBJ1-2
CASSILDSSNQPQHF	TGTGCCAGTAGTATCCTCGATTCTAGCAATCAGCCCCAGCATTTT	NA	many	TRBV19	TRBJ1-5
CATSRDRAVEKLFF	TGTGCCACCAGCAGAGATCGGGCCGTAGAAAAACTGTTTTTT	NA	many	TRBV15	TRBJ1-4
CASSMGRGIEQYF	TGTGCCAGTAGTATGGGGCGAGGGATCGAGCAGTACTTC	NA	many	TRBV19	TRBJ2-7
CSARQNEKLFF	TGCAGTGCTAGACAGAATGAAAAACTGTTTTTT	NA	many	TRBV20-1	TRBJ1-4
CASSRPGQASSYNSPLHF	TGTGCCAGCAGCCGACCGGGACAGGCGAGCTCCTATAATTCACCCCTCCACTTT	TRBD1	NA	TRBV11-2	TRBJ1-6